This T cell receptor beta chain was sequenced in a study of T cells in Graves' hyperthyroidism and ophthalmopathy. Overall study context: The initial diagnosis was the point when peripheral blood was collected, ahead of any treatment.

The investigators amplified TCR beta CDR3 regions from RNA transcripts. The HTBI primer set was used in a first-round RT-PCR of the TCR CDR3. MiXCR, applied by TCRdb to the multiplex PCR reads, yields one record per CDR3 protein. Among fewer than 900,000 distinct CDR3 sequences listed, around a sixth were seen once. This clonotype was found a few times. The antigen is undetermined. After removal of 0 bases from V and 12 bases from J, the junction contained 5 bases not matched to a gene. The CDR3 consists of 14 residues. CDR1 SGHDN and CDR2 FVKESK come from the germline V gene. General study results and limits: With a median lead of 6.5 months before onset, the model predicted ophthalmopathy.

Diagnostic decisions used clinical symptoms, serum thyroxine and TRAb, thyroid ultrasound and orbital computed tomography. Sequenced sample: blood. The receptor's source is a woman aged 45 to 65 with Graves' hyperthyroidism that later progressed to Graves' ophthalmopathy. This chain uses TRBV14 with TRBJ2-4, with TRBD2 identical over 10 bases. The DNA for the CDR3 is TGTGCCAGCAGCCAAGATTTAGCGGGGGGAGATCAGTACTTC. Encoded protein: CASSQDLAGGDQYF.